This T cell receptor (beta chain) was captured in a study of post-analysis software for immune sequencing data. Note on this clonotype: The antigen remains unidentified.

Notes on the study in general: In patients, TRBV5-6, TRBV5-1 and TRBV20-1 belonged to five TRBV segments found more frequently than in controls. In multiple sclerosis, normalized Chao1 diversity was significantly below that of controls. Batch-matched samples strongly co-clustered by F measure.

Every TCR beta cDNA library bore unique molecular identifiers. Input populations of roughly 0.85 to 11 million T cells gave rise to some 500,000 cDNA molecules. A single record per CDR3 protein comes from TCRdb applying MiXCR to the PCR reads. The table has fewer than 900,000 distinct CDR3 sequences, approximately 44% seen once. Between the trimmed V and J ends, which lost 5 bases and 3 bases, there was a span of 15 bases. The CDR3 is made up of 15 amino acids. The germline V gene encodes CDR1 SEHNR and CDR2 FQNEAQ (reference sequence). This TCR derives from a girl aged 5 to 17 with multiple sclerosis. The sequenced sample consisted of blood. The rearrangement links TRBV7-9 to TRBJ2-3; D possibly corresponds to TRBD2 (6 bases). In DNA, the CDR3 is TGTGCCAGCAGCCAAACCGGAGGGAGAACAGATACGCAGTATTTT. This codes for CASSQTGGRTDTQYF.